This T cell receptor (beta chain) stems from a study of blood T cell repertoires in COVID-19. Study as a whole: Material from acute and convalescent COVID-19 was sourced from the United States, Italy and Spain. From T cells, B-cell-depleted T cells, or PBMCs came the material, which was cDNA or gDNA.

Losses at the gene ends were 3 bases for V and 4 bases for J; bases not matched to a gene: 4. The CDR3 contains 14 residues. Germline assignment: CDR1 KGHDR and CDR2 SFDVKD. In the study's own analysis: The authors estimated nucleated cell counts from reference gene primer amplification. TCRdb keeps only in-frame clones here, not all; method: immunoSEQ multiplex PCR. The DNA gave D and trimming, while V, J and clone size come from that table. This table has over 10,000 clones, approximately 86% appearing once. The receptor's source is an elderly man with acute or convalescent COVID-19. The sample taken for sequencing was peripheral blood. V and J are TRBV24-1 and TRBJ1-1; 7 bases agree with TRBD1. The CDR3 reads CATSDGTGVTEAFF. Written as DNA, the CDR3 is TGTGCCACCAGTGATGGTACAGGGGTCACTGAAGCTTTCTTT.